This T cell receptor (beta chain) was sequenced for a study of blood T cell repertoires in COVID-19. Across the study: Material from acute and convalescent COVID-19 was sourced from the United States, Italy and Spain. PBMCs, B-cell-depleted T cells, or T cells were the source of the cDNA or gDNA that made up the material.

The germline V gene encodes CDR1 LNHDA and CDR2 SQIVND (reference sequence). The CDR3 consists of 16 residues. Trimming removed 5 bases at V and 4 bases at J, with 18 bases between. As originally analysed: Amplification from reference gene primers served as the basis for estimated nucleated cell counts. Using immunoSEQ multiplex PCR, the repertoire was profiled, and TCRdb retains in-frame clones only, with some absent. V, J and clone size are taken as reported in that table, and D and trimming were inferred from the DNA itself. The top ten clones hold roughly 0.25% of a sample with around 700,000 clones, just under 90% of them seen once.

V is TRBV19 and J is TRBJ1-5; D is perhaps TRBD1 (6 bases). Sequencing was carried out using peripheral blood. The TCR was taken from a woman between 18 and 30 years old with acute or convalescent COVID-19. The CDR3 region has the DNA TGTGCCAGTAGTCCGGAGGCCGGGACACCAAATCAGCCCCAGCATTTT. It encodes CASSPEAGTPNQPQHF.